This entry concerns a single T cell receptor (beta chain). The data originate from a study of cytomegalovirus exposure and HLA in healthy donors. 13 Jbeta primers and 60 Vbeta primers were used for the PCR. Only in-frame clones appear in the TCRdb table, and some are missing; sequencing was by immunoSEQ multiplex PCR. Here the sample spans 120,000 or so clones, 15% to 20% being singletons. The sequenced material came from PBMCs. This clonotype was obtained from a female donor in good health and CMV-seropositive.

The CDR3 nucleotides read TGTGCCATCTATTTCCAGGCGCGGGGCTCCCAAGAGACCCAGTACTTC. This translates into CAIYFQARGSQETQYF. The V and J genes are TRBV10-3 and TRBJ2-5, with D possibly TRBD2 on 6 matching bases. Trimming took off 8 bases at V and 1 base at J, with 20 bases between the two ends. The germline V gene encodes CDR1 ENHRY and CDR2 SYGVKD. CDR3 length equals 16 residues.